The count of the clone carrying this T cell receptor beta chain is one. Its antigen is undetermined. The data were taken from a study of T cells in Graves' hyperthyroidism and ophthalmopathy. Study findings and constraints: Researchers found most expanded thyroid clonotypes above 0.001 in blood as well.

CDR3 size: 17 residues. The germline gives CDR1 LNHDA, CDR2 SQIVND (reference sequence). Trimming removed 3 bases from V and 6 bases from J, with 22 bases in between. The source material, RNA transcripts, was used to amplify TCR beta CDR3 regions. The HTBI primer set served for first-round RT-PCR of the TCR CDR3. TCRdb fed the multiplex PCR reads into MiXCR, producing one record per CDR3 protein. Of a few hundred thousand distinct CDR3 sequences listed, more than 45% are singletons. The source material was peripheral blood or thyroid tissue (not recorded which). The chain links TRBV19 to TRBJ2-3; D tentatively reads TRBD1 or TRBD2 (5 bases each). The TCR originated in a woman younger than 30 with Graves' hyperthyroidism. CDR3 nucleotide sequence: TGTGCCAGTAGTATTACAGTATGGGACCGAAAATCCGATACGCAGTATTTT. Protein: CASSITVWDRKSDTQYF.